This is a list of T cell receptor beta chains from one sample in a study of shared clonotypes between healthy human individuals. Generated by immunoSEQ multiplex PCR, the TCRdb table keeps only in-frame clones and is missing some. In the table there are about 2.1 million clones, about 93% of which are singletons. Sequenced: naive CD8+ T cells from PBMCs. The receptor source for this set is a young man in good health. Some clones in this sample may be carry-over from other donors' samples. The CDR3 runs from the conserved cysteine through the conserved F or W. A D gene is named only where the DNA matches it firmly. Not all rows give a size; the values are once, few, many and, for expanded clones, a class.

j_call: TRBJ1-5
d_call: TRBD1
v_call: TRBV7-2
clone_size: .
cdr3_nt: TGTGCCAGCCGCGCCTGGACAGGGGGCAATCAGCCCCAGCATTTT
cdr3_aa: CASRAWTGGNQPQHF

j_call: TRBJ1-1
d_call: .
v_call: TRBV6-5
clone_size: .
cdr3_nt: TGTGCCAGCAGTTATTACGGGACGGGGAACACTGAAGCTTTCTTT
cdr3_aa: CASSYYGTGNTEAFF

j_call: TRBJ2-1
d_call: TRBD2
v_call: TRBV6-1
clone_size: .
cdr3_nt: TGTGCCAGCAGGGCCGGACTAGCGGGAGTACTTGAGCAGTTCTTC
cdr3_aa: CASRAGLAGVLEQFF

j_call: TRBJ2-2
d_call: .
v_call: TRBV6-1
clone_size: .
cdr3_nt: TGTGCCAGCAGTGATGTGCCCAGGGTGGGCACCGGGGAGCTGTTTTTT
cdr3_aa: CASSDVPRVGTGELFF

j_call: TRBJ1-5
d_call: .
v_call: TRBV18
clone_size: once
cdr3_nt: TGTGCCAGCTCAGAATCAACGGGACACTATAGCAATCAGCCCCAGCATTTT
cdr3_aa: CASSESTGHYSNQPQHF

j_call: TRBJ2-3
d_call: TRBD2
v_call: TRBV7-9
clone_size: .
cdr3_nt: TGTGCCAGCAGCTACCTGGGACTAGCGGGAGTTCTTGGAGATACGCAGTATTTT
cdr3_aa: CASSYLGLAGVLGDTQYF

j_call: TRBJ2-7
d_call: .
v_call: TRBV6-5
clone_size: .
cdr3_nt: TGTGCCAGCAGTTACTGGGGGGCAGGATACGAGCAGTACTTC
cdr3_aa: CASSYWGAGYEQYF

j_call: TRBJ2-5
d_call: TRBD2
v_call: TRBV11-2
clone_size: .
cdr3_nt: TGTGCCAGCAGCTTCCCCTTTAGCGGGGAGACCCAGTACTTC
cdr3_aa: CASSFPFSGETQYF

j_call: TRBJ2-7
d_call: .
v_call: TRBV7-8
clone_size: .
cdr3_nt: TGTGCCAGCAGCTTTGGAGCGCTTACCTACGAGCAGTACTTC
cdr3_aa: CASSFGALTYEQYF

j_call: TRBJ2-3
d_call: .
v_call: TRBV2
clone_size: .
cdr3_nt: TGTGCCAGCAGTGATCGGGGGAAGACAGATACGCAGTATTTT
cdr3_aa: CASSDRGKTDTQYF

j_call: TRBJ2-7
d_call: .
v_call: TRBV5-8
clone_size: .
cdr3_nt: TGTGCCAGCAGCGAAGAAGGAGTGACAGATTATTCCTACGAGCAGTACTTC
cdr3_aa: CASSEEGVTDYSYEQYF

j_call: TRBJ2-7
d_call: .
v_call: TRBV7-9
clone_size: .
cdr3_nt: TGTGCCAGCAGCACCCGACAGGCCTACGAGCAGTACTTC
cdr3_aa: CASSTRQAYEQYF

j_call: TRBJ2-3
d_call: .
v_call: TRBV19
clone_size: .
cdr3_nt: TGTGCCAGTAGTATAGGTGGCAGTCCAGATACGCAGTATTTT
cdr3_aa: CASSIGGSPDTQYF

j_call: TRBJ2-1
d_call: TRBD2
v_call: TRBV18
clone_size: .
cdr3_nt: TGTGCCAGCTCATCGACTAGCTCGGGCTACAATGAGCAGTTCTTC
cdr3_aa: CASSSTSSGYNEQFF

j_call: TRBJ2-7
d_call: TRBD2
v_call: TRBV28
clone_size: .
cdr3_nt: TGTGCCAGCACCCAGGCTAGCGGGTCTCCCTACGAGCAGTACTTC
cdr3_aa: CASTQASGSPYEQYF

j_call: TRBJ2-1
d_call: TRBD2
v_call: TRBV7-2
clone_size: .
cdr3_nt: TGTGCCAGCAGCTTCCCGGGACTAACGACATATGAGCAGTTCTTC
cdr3_aa: CASSFPGLTTYEQFF